A single sample gave rise to the 3 T cell receptor beta chains below, sequenced in a study of identical twins. A single record per CDR3 protein comes from TCRdb applying MiXCR to the 5' RACE reads. The sample yields 470,000 or so distinct CDR3 sequences, 20% to 25% seen once. These records were also assigned to another study, of T cells expressing NK-cell markers.

The sequenced sample consisted of CD4+ T cells sorted from blood. Receptor source: a woman aged 18-30 years in good health.

The chain is built from TRBV7-2 and TRBJ2-1, with 10 nucleotides matching TRBD2. The V segment lost 6 bases and the J segment 6 bases; nucleotides outside the gene matches: 8. The CDR3 extends over 15 amino acids. CDR1 is SGHTA, CDR2 FQGNSA, per germline. The DNA of the CDR3 is TGTGCCAGCAGGCCGCCGGGACTAGCGTCCAATGAGCAGTTCTTC. This encodes CASRPPGLASNEQFF.

In this sample, this clonotype turned up a few times. The chain links TRBV20-1 to TRBJ2-1; 14 bases align to TRBD2. The germline CDR1 and CDR2 sequences are DFQATT and SNEGSKA (reference sequence). This CDR3 comprises 15 residues. Trimming at V came to 3 bases and at J to 9 bases, leaving 7 bases not matched to a gene. Written as DNA, the CDR3 is TGCAGTGCTAGCTCCGGACTAGCGGGAGGCGTTGAGCAGTTCTTC. It is translated as CSASSGLAGGVEQFF.

The chain uses TRBV6-2 or TRBV6-3 and TRBJ2-2, with TRBD2 matching over 11 bases. Trimming took 8 bases from V and 0 from J; bases not matched to a gene: 8. This CDR3 has 17 amino acids. CDR1 is MNHEY, CDR2 SVGEGT, per germline. CDR3 amino acids: CASGLAGGSSNTGELFF. CDR3 coding DNA: TGTGCCAGCGGGTTAGCGGGGGGGTCCTCGAACACCGGGGAGCTGTTTTTT.